This TCR beta chain was recovered during a study of T cells after yellow fever vaccination. TCRdb re-analysed the 5' RACE reads in MiXCR, keeping a single row per CDR3 protein. Among 250,000 to 400,000 distinct CDR3 sequences listed, 4.1% were seen once. This clonotype appeared many times. Its antigen is not identified. Germline V gene sequence: CDR1 LGHNA, CDR2 YSLEER. V dropped 3 bases and J dropped 1; count of bases not matched to a gene: 9. The CDR3 has 17 residues. Study results and limitations: The study re-detected most primary-vaccination clones after the booster (around 96% CD4, 80% to 90% CD8). CD4 and CD8 compartments shared a small share of clonotypes. The secondary response peaked faster, at day 5 versus 15, but was weaker.

The sequenced sample was PBMCs, obtained 5 days after the yellow fever booster vaccination. The TCR sequence derives from a man aged 18 to 30 who received the YFV17D yellow fever vaccine. The chain links TRBV4-3 to TRBJ2-7, with 10 bases that match TRBD2. CDR3 DNA sequence: TGCGCCAGCAGCCAGGAACAGGGACTAGCGATGTCCTACGAGCAGTACTTC. It specifies CASSQEQGLAMSYEQYF.